This T cell receptor (beta chain) was captured by sequencing in a study of blood T cell repertoires in COVID-19. The germline V gene encodes CDR1 SSHAT and CDR2 FNYEAQ (reference sequence). The CDR3 has 16 amino acids. The count of this clone is one. Relative to the germline gene, one junction end is altered; a read error may explain this. Original handling: Estimates of nucleated cell counts were drawn from the amplification of reference gene primers. Here immunoSEQ multiplex PCR was the method, and the copy in TCRdb shows in-frame clones only, minus some. The DNA gave D and trimming, while V, J and clone size come from that table. The table has around 260,000 clones, approximately 92% seen once.

The V call is TRBV7-7, the J call TRBJ2-2, with 7 bases matching TRBD1. Sequencing was done on a sample of PBMCs or T cells enriched from blood (not recorded which). The clonotype originates from a woman in her 30s who had recovered from COVID-19. CDR3 region: CASSLYRGSYTGELFF. The DNA of the CDR3 is TGTGCTAGCAGCTTATACAGGGGATCGTACACCGGGGAGCTGTTTTTT.